Below, one T cell receptor beta chain is given with its context. These data are taken from a study of blood T cell repertoires in COVID-19. Original processing notes: From reference gene primer amplification, estimates of nucleated cell counts were derived. Sequencing used immunoSEQ multiplex PCR; TCRdb keeps in-frame clones, though not all of them. D and trimming were read from the DNA, whereas the V and J calls and clone size are those reported in that table. The sample has about 140,000 clones; 80% to 90% are singletons. The receptor comes from a woman of 80 years or more with acute or convalescent COVID-19. The material sequenced was peripheral blood.

CDR3 sequence (DNA): TGTGCCAGCAGCCGGGACAGGGGGAACACTGAAGCTTTCTTT. It codes for CASSRDRGNTEAFF. This chain connects TRBV5-4 to TRBJ1-1; 10 positions agree with TRBD1. J gave up 1 base and V 4 bases, and 1 base lay outside the gene matches. The CDR3 extends over 14 amino acids. Germline values: CDR1 SGHNT, CDR2 YYREEE (reference sequence).